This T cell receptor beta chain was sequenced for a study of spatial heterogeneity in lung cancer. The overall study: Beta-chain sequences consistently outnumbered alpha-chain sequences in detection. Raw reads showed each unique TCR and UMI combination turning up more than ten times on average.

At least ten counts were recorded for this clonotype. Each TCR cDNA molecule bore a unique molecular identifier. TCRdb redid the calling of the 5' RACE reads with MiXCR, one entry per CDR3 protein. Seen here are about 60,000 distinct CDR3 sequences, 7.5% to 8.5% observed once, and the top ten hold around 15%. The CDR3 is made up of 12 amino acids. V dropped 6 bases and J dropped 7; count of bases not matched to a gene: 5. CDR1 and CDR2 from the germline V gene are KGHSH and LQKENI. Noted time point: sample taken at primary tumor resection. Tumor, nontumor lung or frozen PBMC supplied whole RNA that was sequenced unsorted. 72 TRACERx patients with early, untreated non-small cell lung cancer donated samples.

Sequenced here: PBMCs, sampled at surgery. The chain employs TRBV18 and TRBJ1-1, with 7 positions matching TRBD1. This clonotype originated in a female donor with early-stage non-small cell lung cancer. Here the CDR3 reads CASSVDRDEAFF. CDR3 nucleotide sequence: TGTGCCAGCTCCGTAGACAGGGATGAAGCTTTCTTT. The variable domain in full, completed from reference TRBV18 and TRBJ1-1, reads NAGVMQNPRHLVRRRGQEARLRCSPMKGHSHVYWYRQLPEEGLKFMVYLQKENIIDESGMPKERFSAEFPKEGPSILRIQQVVRGDSAAYFCASSVDRDEAFFGQGTRLTVV.